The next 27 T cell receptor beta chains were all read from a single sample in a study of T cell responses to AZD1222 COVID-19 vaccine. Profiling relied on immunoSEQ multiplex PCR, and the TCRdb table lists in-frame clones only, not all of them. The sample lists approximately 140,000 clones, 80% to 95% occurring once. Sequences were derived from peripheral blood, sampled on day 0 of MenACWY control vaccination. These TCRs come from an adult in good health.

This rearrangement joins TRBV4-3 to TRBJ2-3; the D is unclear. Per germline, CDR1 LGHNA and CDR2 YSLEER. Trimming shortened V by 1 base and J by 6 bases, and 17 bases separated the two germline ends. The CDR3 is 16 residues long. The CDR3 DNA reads TGCGCCAGCAGCCAAGGGTCGAGGATGGGTCGCGATACGCAGTATTTT. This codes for CASSQGSRMGRDTQYF.

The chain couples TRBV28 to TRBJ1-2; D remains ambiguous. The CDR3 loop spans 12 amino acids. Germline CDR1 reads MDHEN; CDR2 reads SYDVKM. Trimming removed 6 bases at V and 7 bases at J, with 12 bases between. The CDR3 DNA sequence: TGTGCCAGCAGCCCCCATGATCGTGGCTACACCTTC. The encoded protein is CASSPHDRGYTF.

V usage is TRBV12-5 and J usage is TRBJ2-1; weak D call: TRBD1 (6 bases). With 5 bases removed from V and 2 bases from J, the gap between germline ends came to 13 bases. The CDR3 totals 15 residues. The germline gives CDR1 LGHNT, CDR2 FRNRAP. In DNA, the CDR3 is TGTGCTAGTGGTCCGTACAGGGAAGCCTACAATGAGCAGTTCTTC. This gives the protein CASGPYREAYNEQFF. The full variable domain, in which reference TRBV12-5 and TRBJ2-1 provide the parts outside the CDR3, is DARVTQTPRHKVTEMGQEVTMRCQPILGHNTVFWYRQTMMQGLELLAYFRNRAPLDDSGMPKDRFSAEMPDATLATLKIQPSEPRDSAVYFCASGPYREAYNEQFFGPGTRLTVL.

CDR3 region: CASSQTSTDTSTDTQYF. Here the CDR3 DNA reads TGCGCCAGCAGCCAAACCTCGACAGACACTAGCACAGATACGCAGTATTTT. V and J are TRBV4-1 and TRBJ2-3, with D possibly TRBD1 on 5 matching bases. V was cut by 2 bases and J by 0 bases, with 15 bases left in between. CDR1 is MGHRA and CDR2 is YSYEKL in the germline V gene. The CDR3 contains 17 residues.

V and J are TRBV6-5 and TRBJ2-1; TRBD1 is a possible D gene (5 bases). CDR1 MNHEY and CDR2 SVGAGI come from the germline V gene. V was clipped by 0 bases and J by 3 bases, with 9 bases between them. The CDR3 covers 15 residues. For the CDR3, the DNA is TGTGCCAGCAGTTACTCGGGGCCGGTCTACAATGAGCAGTTCTTC. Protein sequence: CASSYSGPVYNEQFF.

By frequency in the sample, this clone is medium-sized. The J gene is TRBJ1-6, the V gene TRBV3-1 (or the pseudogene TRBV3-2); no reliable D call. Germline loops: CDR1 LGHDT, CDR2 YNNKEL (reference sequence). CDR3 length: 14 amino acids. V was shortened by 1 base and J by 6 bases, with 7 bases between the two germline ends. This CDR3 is CASSQVDANSPLHF. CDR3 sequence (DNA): TGTGCCAGCAGCCAAGTCGACGCTAATTCACCCCTCCACTTT.

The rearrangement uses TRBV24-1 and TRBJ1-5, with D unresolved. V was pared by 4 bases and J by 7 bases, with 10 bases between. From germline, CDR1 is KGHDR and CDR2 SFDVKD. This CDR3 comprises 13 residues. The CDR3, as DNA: TGTGCCACCAGTGACTATGGGTGGCAGCCCCAGCATTTT. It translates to CATSDYGWQPQHF.

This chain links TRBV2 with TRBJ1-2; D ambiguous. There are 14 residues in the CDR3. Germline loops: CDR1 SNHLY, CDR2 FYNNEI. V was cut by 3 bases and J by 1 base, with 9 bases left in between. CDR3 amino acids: CASSDSGGNYGYTF. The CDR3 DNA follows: TGTGCCAGCAGTGACTCGGGAGGTAACTATGGCTACACCTTC. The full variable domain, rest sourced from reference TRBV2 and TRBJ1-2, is EPEVTQTPSHQVTQMGQEVILRCVPISNHLYFYWYRQILGQKVEFLVSFYNNEISEKSEIFDDQFSVERPDGSNFTLKIRSTKLEDSAMYFCASSDSGGNYGYTFGSGTRLTVV.

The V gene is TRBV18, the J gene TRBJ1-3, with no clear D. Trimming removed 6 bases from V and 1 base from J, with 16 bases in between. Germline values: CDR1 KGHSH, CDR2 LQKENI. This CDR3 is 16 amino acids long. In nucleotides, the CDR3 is TGTGCCAGCTCCCCCACCCCCGTACCGTCTGGAAACACCATATATTTT. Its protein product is CASSPTPVPSGNTIYF.

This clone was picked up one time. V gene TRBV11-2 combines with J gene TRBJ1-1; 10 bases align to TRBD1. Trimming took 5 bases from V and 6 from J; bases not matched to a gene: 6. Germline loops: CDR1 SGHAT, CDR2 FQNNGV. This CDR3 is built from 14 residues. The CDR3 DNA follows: TGTGCCAGCAGCCCGGGACAGGGGAAAGCTGAAGCTTTCTTT. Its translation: CASSPGQGKAEAFF.

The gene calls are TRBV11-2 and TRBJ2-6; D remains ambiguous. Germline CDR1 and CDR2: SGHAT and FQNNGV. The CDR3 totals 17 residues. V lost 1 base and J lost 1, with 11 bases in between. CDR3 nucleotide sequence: TGTGCCAGCAGCTTAGGGTACCTACGATCTGGGGCCAACGTCCTGACTTTC. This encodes CASSLGYLRSGANVLTF.

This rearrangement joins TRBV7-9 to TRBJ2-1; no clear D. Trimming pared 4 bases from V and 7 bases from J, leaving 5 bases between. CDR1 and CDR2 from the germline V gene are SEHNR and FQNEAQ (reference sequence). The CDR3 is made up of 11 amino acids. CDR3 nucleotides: TGTGCCAGCAGCTCCCAAAATGAGCAGTTCTTC. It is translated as CASSSQNEQFF.

Here the CDR3 reads CASSIGDRYEQYF. The CDR3 DNA follows: TGTGCCAGTAGTATCGGCGACCGCTACGAGCAGTACTTC. V and J are TRBV19 and TRBJ2-7; D is unresolved. Germline V gene data show CDR1 as LNHDA and CDR2 as SQIVND (reference sequence). CDR3 length: 13 amino acids. V was pared by 3 bases and J by 3 bases, with 9 bases between. Complete variable domain (other parts from reference TRBV19 and TRBJ2-7): DGGITQSPKYLFRKEGQNVTLSCEQNLNHDAMYWYRQDPGQGLRLIYYSQIVNDFQKGDIAEGYSVSREKKESFPLTVTSAQKNPTAFYLCASSIGDRYEQYFGPGTRLTVT.

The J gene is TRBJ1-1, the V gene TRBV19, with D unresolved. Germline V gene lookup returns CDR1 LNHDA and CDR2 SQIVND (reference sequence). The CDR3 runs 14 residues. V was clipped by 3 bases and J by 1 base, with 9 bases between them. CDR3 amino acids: CASSIIYGNTEAFF. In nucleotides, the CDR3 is TGTGCCAGTAGTATTATATACGGGAACACTGAAGCTTTCTTT.

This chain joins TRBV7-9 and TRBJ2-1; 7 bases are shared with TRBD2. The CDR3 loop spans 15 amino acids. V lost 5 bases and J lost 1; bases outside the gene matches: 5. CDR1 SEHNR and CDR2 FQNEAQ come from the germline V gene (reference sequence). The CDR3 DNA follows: TGTGCCAGCAGCCCTTCGGGAGGATCCTACAATGAGCAGTTCTTC. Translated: CASSPSGGSYNEQFF.

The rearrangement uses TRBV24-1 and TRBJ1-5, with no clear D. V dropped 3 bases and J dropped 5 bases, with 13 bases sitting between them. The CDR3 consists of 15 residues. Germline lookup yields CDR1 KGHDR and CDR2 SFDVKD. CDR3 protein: CATSDPTGGDQPQHF. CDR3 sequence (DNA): TGTGCCACCAGTGATCCGACGGGTGGGGATCAGCCCCAGCATTTT.

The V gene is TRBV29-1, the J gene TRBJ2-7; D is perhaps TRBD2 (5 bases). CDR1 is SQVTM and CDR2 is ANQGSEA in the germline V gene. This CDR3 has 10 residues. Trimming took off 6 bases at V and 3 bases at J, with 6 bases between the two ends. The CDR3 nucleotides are TGCAGCGTAGGGAGCTACGAGCAGTACTTC. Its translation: CSVGSYEQYF.

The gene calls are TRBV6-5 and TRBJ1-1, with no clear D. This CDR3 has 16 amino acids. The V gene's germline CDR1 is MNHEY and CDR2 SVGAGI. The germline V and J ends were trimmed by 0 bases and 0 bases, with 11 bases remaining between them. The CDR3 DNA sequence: TGTGCCAGCAGTTACTCGTGGCAGCGCCTGAACACTGAAGCTTTCTTT. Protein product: CASSYSWQRLNTEAFF.

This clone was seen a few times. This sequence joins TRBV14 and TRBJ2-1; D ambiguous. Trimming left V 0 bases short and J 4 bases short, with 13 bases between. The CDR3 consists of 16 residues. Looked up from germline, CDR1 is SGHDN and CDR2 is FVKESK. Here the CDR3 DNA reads TGTGCCAGCAGCCAAGAGCTGGGCTTTGGGTACAATGAGCAGTTCTTC. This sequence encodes CASSQELGFGYNEQFF.

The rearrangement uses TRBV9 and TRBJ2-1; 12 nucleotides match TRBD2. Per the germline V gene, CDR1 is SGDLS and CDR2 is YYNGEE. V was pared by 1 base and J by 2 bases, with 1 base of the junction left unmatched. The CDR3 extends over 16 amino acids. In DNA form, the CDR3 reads TGTGCCAGCAGCGTACGGACTAGCGGGACCTACAATGAGCAGTTCTTC. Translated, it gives CASSVRTSGTYNEQFF.

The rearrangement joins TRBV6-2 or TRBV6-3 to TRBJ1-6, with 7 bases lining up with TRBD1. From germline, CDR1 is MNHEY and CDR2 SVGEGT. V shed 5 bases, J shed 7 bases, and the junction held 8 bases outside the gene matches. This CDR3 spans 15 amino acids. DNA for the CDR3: TGTGCCAGCAGTCGCCGGGACAGAGACAATTCACCCCTCCACTTT. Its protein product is CASSRRDRDNSPLHF.

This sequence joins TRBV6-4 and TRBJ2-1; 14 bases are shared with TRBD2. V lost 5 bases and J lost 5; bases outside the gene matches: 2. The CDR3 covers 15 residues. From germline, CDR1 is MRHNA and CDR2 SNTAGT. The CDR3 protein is CASSRTSGGHNEQFF. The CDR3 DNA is TGTGCCAGCAGTCGGACTAGCGGGGGGCACAATGAGCAGTTCTTC.

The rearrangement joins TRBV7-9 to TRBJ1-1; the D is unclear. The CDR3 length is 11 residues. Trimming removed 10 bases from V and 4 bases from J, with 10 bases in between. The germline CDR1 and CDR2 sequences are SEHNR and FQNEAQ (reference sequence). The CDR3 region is CATEDGTEAFF. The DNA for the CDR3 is TGTGCCACAGAGGATGGCACTGAAGCTTTCTTT.

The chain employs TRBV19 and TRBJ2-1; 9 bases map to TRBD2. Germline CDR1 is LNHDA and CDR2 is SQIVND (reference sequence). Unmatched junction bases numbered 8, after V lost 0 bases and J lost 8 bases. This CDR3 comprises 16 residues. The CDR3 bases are TGTGCCAGTAGTATAGATCTTCGGCGGGAGGGGGATGAGCAGTTCTTC. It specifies CASSIDLRREGDEQFF.

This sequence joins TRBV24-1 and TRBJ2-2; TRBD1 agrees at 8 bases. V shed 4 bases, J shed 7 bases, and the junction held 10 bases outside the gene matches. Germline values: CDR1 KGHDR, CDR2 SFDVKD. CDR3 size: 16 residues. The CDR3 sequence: CATSDARTGLNGELFF. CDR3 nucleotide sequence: TGTGCCACCAGTGACGCAAGGACAGGGTTGAACGGGGAGCTGTTTTTT.

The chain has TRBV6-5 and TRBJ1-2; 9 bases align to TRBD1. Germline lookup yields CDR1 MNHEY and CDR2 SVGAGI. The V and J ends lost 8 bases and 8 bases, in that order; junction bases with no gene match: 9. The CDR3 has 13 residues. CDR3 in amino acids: CASSRTGEEGYTF. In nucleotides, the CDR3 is TGTGCCAGCTCGAGGACAGGGGAGGAAGGCTACACCTTC.

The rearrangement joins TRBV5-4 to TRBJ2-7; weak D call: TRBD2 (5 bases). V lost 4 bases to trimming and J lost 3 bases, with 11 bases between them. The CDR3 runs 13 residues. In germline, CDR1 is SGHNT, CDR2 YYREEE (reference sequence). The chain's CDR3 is CASSPGEGYEQYF. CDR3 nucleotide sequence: TGTGCCAGCAGCCCAGGCGAGGGCTACGAGCAGTACTTC.